A single sample gave rise to the 18 T cell receptor beta chains below, sequenced in a study of blood T cell repertoires in COVID-19. Only in-frame clones appear in the TCRdb table, and some are missing; sequencing was by immunoSEQ multiplex PCR. The data contain approximately 320,000 clones, about 87% of them singletons. Sequenced sample: PBMCs or T cells enriched from blood (not recorded which). These TCRs come from a woman aged 18-35 years who had recovered from COVID-19.

The CDR3 DNA reads as TGTGCCAGCAGTACAGGGGGGAACACTGAAGCTTTCTTT. This encodes CASSTGGNTEAFF. J is TRBJ1-1 and V is TRBV27; 8 nucleotides line up with TRBD1. Germline values: CDR1 MNHEY, CDR2 SMNVEV (reference sequence). The junction had 0 bases not matched to a gene; V was cut back by 5 bases and J by 1 base. CDR3 size: 13 residues.

J is TRBJ1-2 and V is TRBV7-8, with D perhaps TRBD1 (6 bases). CDR1 is SGHVS and CDR2 is FQNEAQ in the germline V gene. This CDR3 is built from 16 residues. V dropped 1 base and J dropped 4 bases, with 16 bases sitting between them. Written as DNA, the CDR3 is TGTGCCAGCAGCTTAGAAAACCCGGGACAAGCCTATGGCTACACCTTC. Protein: CASSLENPGQAYGYTF.

This clone was found once. The chain has TRBV28 and TRBJ1-2; no firm D call. The CDR3 length is 13 residues. Between the trimmed V and J ends, which lost 2 bases and 5 bases, there was a span of 9 bases. Looked up from germline, CDR1 is MDHEN and CDR2 is SYDVKM. The CDR3: CASSLPNSYGYTF. In nucleotides, the CDR3 is TGTGCCAGCAGTTTACCCAACAGTTATGGCTACACCTTC.

The chain uses TRBV7-6 and TRBJ2-1; possibly TRBD2 for D (6 bases). V was trimmed by 1 base and J by 4 bases, leaving 11 bases between them. The CDR3 sequence is 15 residues long. Looked up from germline, CDR1 is SGHVS and CDR2 is FNYEAQ. CDR3 residues: CASSLGWDLYNEQFF. The CDR3 coding sequence is TGTGCCAGCAGCTTAGGCTGGGACTTATACAATGAGCAGTTCTTC.

This clone was found a few times. The CDR3 DNA reads as TGTGCCAGCAGCTCAAGCGGGGAGAGCTCCTACAATGAGCAGTTCTTC. Translated, it gives CASSSSGESSYNEQFF. J is TRBJ2-1 and V is TRBV28; the match to TRBD2 covers 7 bases. With V trimmed by 6 bases and J by 0 bases, 8 bases remained unmatched. Per the germline V gene, CDR1 is MDHEN and CDR2 is SYDVKM. The CDR3 covers 16 residues.

In DNA, the CDR3 is TGTGCCAGCAGCCAGCCCGGGAGTGAGGCTAGCAATCAGCCCCAGCATTTT. As protein: CASSQPGSEASNQPQHF. The V and J genes are TRBV4-2 and TRBJ1-5; the D is unclear. The V and J ends lost 3 bases and 0 bases respectively, with 15 bases between them. Germline CDR1 LGHNA, CDR2 YNFKEQ. CDR3 length equals 17 residues.

This clone has a single count. This chain links TRBV18 with TRBJ1-5; a weak D match, TRBD1 (6 bases). The V end lost 0 bases, the J end lost 1 base, and 10 bases lay between the germline ends. The germline CDR1 and CDR2 sequences are KGHSH and LQKENI. The CDR3 is 16 residues long. The CDR3 DNA sequence: TGTGCCAGCTCACCACCTTACAGGGCGAGCAATCAGCCCCAGCATTTT. Protein: CASSPPYRASNQPQHF. Using reference TRBV18 and TRBJ1-5 for the parts outside the CDR3, the full variable domain is NAGVMQNPRHLVRRRGQEARLRCSPMKGHSHVYWYRQLPEEGLKFMVYLQKENIIDESGMPKERFSAEFPKEGPSILRIQQVVRGDSAAYFCASSPPYRASNQPQHFGDGTRLSIL.

The chain couples TRBV4-1 to TRBJ2-1, with TRBD2 as a possible D gene (6 bases). Germline loops: CDR1 MGHRA, CDR2 YSYEKL. This CDR3 has 15 residues. The V gene lost 0 bases and the J gene lost 4 bases, with 10 bases spanning the gap. The CDR3 here is CASSQDGEAYNEQFF. CDR3 DNA sequence: TGCGCCAGCAGCCAAGATGGGGAGGCTTACAATGAGCAGTTCTTC.

V and J are TRBV5-1 and TRBJ2-7; D perhaps matches TRBD1 (5 bases). Germline V gene data show CDR1 as SGHRS and CDR2 as YFSETQ. This CDR3 region has 13 residues. The V end was cut by 3 bases, the J end by 3 bases, with 10 bases between. CDR3 in amino acids: CASSSGQVYEQYF. For the CDR3, the DNA is TGCGCCAGCAGCTCAGGACAAGTCTACGAGCAGTACTTC.

This sequence joins TRBV27 and TRBJ1-5; 9 bases map to TRBD1. The CDR3 totals 14 residues. Germline values: CDR1 MNHEY, CDR2 SMNVEV (reference sequence). V gave up 3 bases and J gave up 7 bases; unmatched junction bases: 4. The CDR3 DNA follows: TGTGCCAGCAGTTTCCGGGACAGGGAACAGCCCCAGCATTTT. This sequence encodes CASSFRDREQPQHF.

This clone came up once. The genes are TRBV4-2 and TRBJ2-3; D gene unclear. V lost 3 bases, J lost 5 bases, and 12 bases lay in between. The germline V gene has CDR1 LGHNA and CDR2 YNFKEQ. The CDR3 consists of 14 residues. The CDR3 DNA reads TGTGCCAGCAGCCAGGAGACTGCCCAAGATACGCAGTATTTT. Translated: CASSQETAQDTQYF.

This clone was counted only a few times. The rearrangement joins TRBV5-1 to TRBJ1-3; possibly TRBD1 for D (5 bases). Germline CDR1 SGHRS, CDR2 YFSETQ. This CDR3 comprises 16 residues. V dropped 0 bases and J dropped 4 bases, with 14 bases sitting between them. The CDR3 DNA is TGCGCCAGCAGCTTGGAGGCCAGGGTAGCCGGAAACACCATATATTTT. Its protein product is CASSLEARVAGNTIYF.

This clone was detected a few times. The chain uses TRBV12-3 or TRBV12-4 and TRBJ2-5; D ambiguous. The CDR3 length is 13 residues. Trimming removed 6 bases at V and 5 bases at J, with 13 bases between. The DNA of the CDR3 is TGTGCCAGCAGCCTCCCAGACTGGGAGACCCAGTACTTC. Translated: CASSLPDWETQYF.

The rearrangement uses TRBV7-2 and TRBJ1-4; 7 positions agree with TRBD1. CDR3 length equals 15 residues. CDR1 and CDR2 (germline): SGHTA, FQGNSA. The J segment lost 7 bases and the V segment lost 4 bases, leaving 9 bases of the junction unmatched. CDR3 region: CASSSGTATSEKLFF. CDR3 bases: TGTGCCAGCAGCTCGGGGACAGCCACAAGTGAAAAACTGTTTTTT.

The chain carries TRBV7-9 and TRBJ1-1, with D unresolved. The V and J ends lost 5 bases and 3 bases respectively, with 16 bases between them. Germline V gives CDR1 SEHNR, CDR2 FQNEAQ (reference sequence). The CDR3 has 15 residues. CDR3 amino acids: CASSLDTLSDTEAFF. In DNA, the CDR3 is TGTGCCAGCAGCCTCGACACCCTATCGGACACTGAAGCTTTCTTT.

This chain joins TRBV29-1 and TRBJ1-1; D ambiguous. Germline assignment: CDR1 SQVTM and CDR2 ANQGSEA. This CDR3 is built from 11 residues. The V end was cut by 5 bases, the J end by 4 bases, with 8 bases between. The CDR3 sequence is CSVPLGTEAFF. The CDR3 bases are TGCAGCGTTCCCCTAGGCACTGAAGCTTTCTTT. The whole variable domain, remainder taken from reference TRBV29-1 and TRBJ1-1, is SAVISQKPSRDICQRGTSLTIQCQVDSQVTMMFWYRQQPGQSLTLIATANQGSEATYESGFVIDKFPISRPNLTFSTLTVSNMSPEDSSIYLCSVPLGTEAFFGQGTRLTVV.

The CDR3 region has the DNA TGCGCCAGCAGCCAAGGCCAGGGGATTGCCTACGAGCAGTACTTC. This gives the protein CASSQGQGIAYEQYF. The chain links TRBV4-3 to TRBJ2-7, with D possibly being TRBD1 (6 bases). The V end was cut by 1 base, the J end by 2 bases, with 12 bases between. The CDR3 is 15 residues long. Germline V gives CDR1 LGHNA, CDR2 YSLEER.

The V and J genes are TRBV5-5 and TRBJ2-2; TRBD2 matches at 13 bases. Germline V gene data show CDR1 as SGHKS and CDR2 as YYEKEE (reference sequence). The V and J ends lost 2 bases and 5 bases, in that order; junction bases with no gene match: 12. This CDR3 contains 19 residues. The CDR3 bases are TGTGCCAGCAGCTTCTTGGCACCTGGACTAGCGGGAGTTACCGGGGAGCTGTTTTTT. This encodes CASSFLAPGLAGVTGELFF.